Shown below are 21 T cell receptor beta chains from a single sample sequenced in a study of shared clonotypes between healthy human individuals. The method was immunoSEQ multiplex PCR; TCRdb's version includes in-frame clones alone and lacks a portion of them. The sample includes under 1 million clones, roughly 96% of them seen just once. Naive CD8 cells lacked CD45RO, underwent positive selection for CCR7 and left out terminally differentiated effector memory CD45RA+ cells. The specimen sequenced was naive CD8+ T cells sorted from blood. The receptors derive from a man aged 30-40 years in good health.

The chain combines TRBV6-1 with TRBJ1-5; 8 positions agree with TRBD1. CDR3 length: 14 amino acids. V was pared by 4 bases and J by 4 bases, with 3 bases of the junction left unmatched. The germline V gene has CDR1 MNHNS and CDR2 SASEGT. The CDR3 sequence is CASSGGTGNQPQHF. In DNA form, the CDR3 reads TGTGCCAGCAGTGGCGGGACAGGTAATCAGCCCCAGCATTTT.

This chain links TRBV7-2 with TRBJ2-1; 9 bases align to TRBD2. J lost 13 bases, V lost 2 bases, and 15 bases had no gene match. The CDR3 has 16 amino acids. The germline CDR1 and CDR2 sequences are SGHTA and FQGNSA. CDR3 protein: CASSLSGLAGHHLQFF. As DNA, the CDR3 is TGTGCCAGCAGCTTATCCGGCCTAGCGGGGCATCACTTACAGTTCTTC.

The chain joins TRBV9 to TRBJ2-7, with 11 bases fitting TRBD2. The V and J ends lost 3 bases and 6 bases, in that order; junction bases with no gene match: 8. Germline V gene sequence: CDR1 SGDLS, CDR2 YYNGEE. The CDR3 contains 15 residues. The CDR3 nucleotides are TGTGCCAGCAGCGCCACTAGCGGGAGAGGGGGCGAGCAGTACTTC. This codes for CASSATSGRGGEQYF.

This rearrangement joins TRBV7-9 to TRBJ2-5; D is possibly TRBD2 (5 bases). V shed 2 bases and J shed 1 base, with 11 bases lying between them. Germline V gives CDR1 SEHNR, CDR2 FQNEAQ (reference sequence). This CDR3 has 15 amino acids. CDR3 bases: TGTGCCAGCAGCTTACAAGCGGTAGTCCAAGAGACCCAGTACTTC. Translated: CASSLQAVVQETQYF.

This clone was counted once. CDR3 protein: CATSRGSSGANVLTF. In DNA form, the CDR3 reads TGTGCCACCAGCAGAGGCAGCTCTGGGGCCAACGTCCTGACTTTC. The chain uses TRBV15 and TRBJ2-6; D uncertain. Trimming pared 1 base from V and 0 bases from J, leaving 4 bases between. The germline V gene encodes CDR1 LNHNV and CDR2 YYDKDF (reference sequence). This CDR3 is 15 amino acids long.

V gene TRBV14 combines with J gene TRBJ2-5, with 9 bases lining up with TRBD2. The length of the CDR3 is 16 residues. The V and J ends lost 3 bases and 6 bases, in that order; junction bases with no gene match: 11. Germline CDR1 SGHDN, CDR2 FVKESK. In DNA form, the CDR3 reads TGTGCCAGCAGCCAGCGCACCGGGACTAGCCGTCAGACCCAGTACTTC. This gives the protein CASSQRTGTSRQTQYF.

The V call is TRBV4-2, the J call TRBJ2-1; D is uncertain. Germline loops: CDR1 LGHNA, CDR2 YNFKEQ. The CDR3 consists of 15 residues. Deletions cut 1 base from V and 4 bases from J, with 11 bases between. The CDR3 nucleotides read TGTGCCAGCAGCCAAGCGCGACACGGATACAATGAGCAGTTCTTC. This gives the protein CASSQARHGYNEQFF.

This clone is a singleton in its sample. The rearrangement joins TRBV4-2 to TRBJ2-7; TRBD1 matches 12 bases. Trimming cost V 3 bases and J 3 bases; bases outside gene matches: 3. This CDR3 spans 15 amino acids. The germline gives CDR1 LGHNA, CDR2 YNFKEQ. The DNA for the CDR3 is TGTGCCAGCAGCCAGGGGACAGGGGGCCTCTACGAGCAGTACTTC. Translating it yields CASSQGTGGLYEQYF.

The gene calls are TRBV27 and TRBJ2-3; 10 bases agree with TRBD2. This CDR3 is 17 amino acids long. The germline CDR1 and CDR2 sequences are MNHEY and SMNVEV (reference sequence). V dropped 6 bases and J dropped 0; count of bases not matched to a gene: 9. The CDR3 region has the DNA TGTGCCAGCAGCTACCTAGCGGGAGCCCCTAGCACAGATACGCAGTATTTT. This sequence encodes CASSYLAGAPSTDTQYF.

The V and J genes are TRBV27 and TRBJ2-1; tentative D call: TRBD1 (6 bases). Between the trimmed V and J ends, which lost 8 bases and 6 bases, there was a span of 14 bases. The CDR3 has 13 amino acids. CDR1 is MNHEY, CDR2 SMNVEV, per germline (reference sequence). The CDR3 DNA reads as TGTGCCAGCTTAACAGGGCGTGGCAATGAGCAGTTCTTC. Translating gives CASLTGRGNEQFF.

In DNA form, the CDR3 reads TGCAGCGTTGATGTATTATGGCAGGTCGTTTTCGGGAGCACAGATACGCAGTATTTT. This gives the protein CSVDVLWQVVFGSTDTQYF. This chain uses TRBV29-1 with TRBJ2-3; D gene ambiguous. V lost 3 bases and J 0 bases, leaving 25 bases between the germline ends. Germline values: CDR1 SQVTM, CDR2 ANQGSEA. The CDR3 has 19 amino acids.

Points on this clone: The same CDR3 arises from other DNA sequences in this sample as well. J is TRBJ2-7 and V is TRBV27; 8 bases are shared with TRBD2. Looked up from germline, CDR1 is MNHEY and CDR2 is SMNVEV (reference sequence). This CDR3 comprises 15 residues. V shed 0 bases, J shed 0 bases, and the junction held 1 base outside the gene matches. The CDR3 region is CASSLSAGGSYEQYF. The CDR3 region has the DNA TGTGCCAGCAGTTTATCGGCGGGGGGCTCCTACGAGCAGTACTTC.

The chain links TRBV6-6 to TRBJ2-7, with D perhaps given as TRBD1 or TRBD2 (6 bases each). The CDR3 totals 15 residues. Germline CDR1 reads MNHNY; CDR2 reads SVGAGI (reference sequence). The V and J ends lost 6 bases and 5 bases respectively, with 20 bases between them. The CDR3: CASRAYREERDEQYF. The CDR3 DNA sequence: TGTGCCAGCAGAGCCTACAGGGAGGAACGGGACGAGCAGTACTTC.

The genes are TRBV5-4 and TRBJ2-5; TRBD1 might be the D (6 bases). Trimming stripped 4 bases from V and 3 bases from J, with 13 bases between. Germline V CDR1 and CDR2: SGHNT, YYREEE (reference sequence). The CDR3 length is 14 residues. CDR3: CASSLLGQEETQYF. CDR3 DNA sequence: TGTGCCAGCAGCCTTCTGGGACAAGAAGAGACCCAGTACTTC.

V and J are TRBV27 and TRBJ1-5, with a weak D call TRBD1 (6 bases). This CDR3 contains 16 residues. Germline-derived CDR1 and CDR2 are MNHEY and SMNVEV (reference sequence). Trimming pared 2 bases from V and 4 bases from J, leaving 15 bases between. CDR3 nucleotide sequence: TGTGCCAGCAGTTTAACAGGGCAACCTAGTAATCAGCCCCAGCATTTT. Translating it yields CASSLTGQPSNQPQHF.

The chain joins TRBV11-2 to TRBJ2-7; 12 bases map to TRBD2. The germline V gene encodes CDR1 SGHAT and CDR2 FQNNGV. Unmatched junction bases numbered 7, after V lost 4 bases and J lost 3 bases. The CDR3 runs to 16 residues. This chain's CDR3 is CASSSELAGGFYEQYF. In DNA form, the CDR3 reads TGTGCCAGCAGCTCCGAGCTAGCGGGAGGGTTCTACGAGCAGTACTTC. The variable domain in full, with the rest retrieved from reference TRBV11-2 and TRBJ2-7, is EAGVAQSPRYKIIEKRQSVAFWCNPISGHATLYWYQQILGQGPKLLIQFQNNGVVDDSQLPKDRFSAERLKGVDSTLKIQPAKLEDSAVYLCASSSELAGGFYEQYFGPGTRLTVT.

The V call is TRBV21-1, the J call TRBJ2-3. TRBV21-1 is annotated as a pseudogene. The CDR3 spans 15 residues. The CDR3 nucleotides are TGTGCCAGCAGCAAACCCCGAGAGGGGATTGATACGCAGTATTTT. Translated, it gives CASSKPREGIDTQYF.

CDR3 sequence (DNA): TGTGCCAGCAGCACCCGACCCACGACTAGCGGGAGGGACCGTCGGACCGGGGAGCTGTTTTTT. Protein: CASSTRPTTSGRDRRTGELFF. The J gene is TRBJ2-2, the V gene TRBV9, with TRBD2 identical over 14 bases. V was clipped by 4 bases and J by 5 bases; unmatched bases: 19. The CDR3 has 21 amino acids. Germline V lookup: CDR1 SGDLS, CDR2 YYNGEE. Supplemented by reference TRBV9 and TRBJ2-2, the full variable domain reads DSGVTQTPKHLITATGQRVTLRCSPRSGDLSVYWYQQSLDQGLQFLIQYYNGEERAKGNILERFSAQQFPDLHSELNLSSLELGDSALYFCASSTRPTTSGRDRRTGELFFGEGSRLTVL.

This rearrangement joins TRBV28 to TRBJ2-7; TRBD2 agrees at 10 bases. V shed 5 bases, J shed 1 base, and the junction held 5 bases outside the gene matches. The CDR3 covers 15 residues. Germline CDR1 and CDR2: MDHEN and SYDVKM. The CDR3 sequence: CASSLSGRKSYEQYF. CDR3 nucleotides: TGTGCCAGCAGTCTTAGCGGGAGGAAATCCTACGAGCAGTACTTC.

This chain's CDR3 is CASSLGGTEQYF. The DNA of the CDR3 is TGTGCCAGCAGCTTAGGGGGTACCGAGCAGTACTTC. V usage is TRBV11-2 and J usage is TRBJ2-7; the D is unclear. The germline V gene encodes CDR1 SGHAT and CDR2 FQNNGV. The V end lost 1 base, the J end lost 6 bases, and 7 bases lay between the germline ends. CDR3 length: 12 amino acids.

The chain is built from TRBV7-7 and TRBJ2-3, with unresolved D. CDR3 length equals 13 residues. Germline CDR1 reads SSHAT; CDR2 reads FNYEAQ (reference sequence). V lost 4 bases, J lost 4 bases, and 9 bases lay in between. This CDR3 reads CASSSVLADTQYF. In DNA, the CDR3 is TGTGCCAGCAGCTCCGTTTTAGCAGATACGCAGTATTTT.